This T cell receptor (beta chain) was retrieved from a study of T cell repertoires in cytomegalovirus infection. Study conclusions and caveats: Individuals carrying CMV plus the relevant HLA were identified by cumulative frequency of public TCR beta families.

This CDR3 region has 13 residues. Germline values: CDR1 LNHDA, CDR2 SQIVND (reference sequence). V was clipped by 3 bases and J by 1 base, with 3 bases between them. As for this clonotype: The antigen is not known.

TCRdb re-analysed the reads in MiXCR, keeping a single row per CDR3 protein. The data hold roughly 760,000 distinct CDR3 sequences, with roughly 36% observed a single time. The rearrangement joins TRBV19 to TRBJ2-2; no clear D. The receptor comes from a human donor in good health (CMV status not recorded). Some clones in this sample may be carry-over from other donors' samples. The sequencing input was PBMCs. In DNA form, the CDR3 reads TGTGCCAGTAGTATGAGGAACACCGGGGAGCTGTTTTTT. Translating gives CASSMRNTGELFF.